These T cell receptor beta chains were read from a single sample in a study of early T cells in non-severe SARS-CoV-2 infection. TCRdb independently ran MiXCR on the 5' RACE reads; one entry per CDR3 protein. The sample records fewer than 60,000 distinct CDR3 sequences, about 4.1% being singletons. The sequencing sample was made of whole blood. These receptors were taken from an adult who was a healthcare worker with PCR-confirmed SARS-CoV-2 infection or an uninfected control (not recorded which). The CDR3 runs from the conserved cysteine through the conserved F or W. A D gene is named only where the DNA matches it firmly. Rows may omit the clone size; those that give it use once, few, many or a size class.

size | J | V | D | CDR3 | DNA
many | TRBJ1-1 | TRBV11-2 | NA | CASSTRENTEAFF | TGTGCCAGCAGCACCAGAGAGAACACTGAAGCTTTCTTT
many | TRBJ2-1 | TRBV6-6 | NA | CASSYSSRDWFF | TGTGCCAGCAGTTACTCGTCGAGGGACTGGTTCTTC
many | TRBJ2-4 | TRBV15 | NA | CATSRALGSDGNIQYF | TGTGCCACCAGCAGAGCTTTAGGGTCCGACGGAAACATTCAGTACTTC
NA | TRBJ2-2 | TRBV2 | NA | CASKEDVAAGELFF | TGTGCCAGCAAGGAGGATGTAGCGGCCGGGGAGCTGTTTTTT
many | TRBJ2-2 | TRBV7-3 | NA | CASSLRSGELFF | TGTGCCAGCAGCTTAAGGTCTGGGGAGCTGTTTTTT
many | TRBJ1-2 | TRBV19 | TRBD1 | CASRGTGGTGYTF | TGTGCCAGTAGAGGGACAGGGGGTACTGGCTACACCTTC
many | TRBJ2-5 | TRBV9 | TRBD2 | CASSPGTSVQETQYF | TGTGCCAGCAGCCCAGGGACTAGTGTGCAAGAGACCCAGTACTTC
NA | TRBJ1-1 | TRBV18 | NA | CASSQGIRDTEAFF | TGTGCCAGCTCGCAAGGAATTCGAGACACTGAAGCTTTCTTT
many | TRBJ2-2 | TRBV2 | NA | CASRGDTGELFF | TGTGCCAGCAGGGGGGACACCGGGGAGCTGTTTTTT
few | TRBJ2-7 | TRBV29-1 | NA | CSVGDSEQYF | TGCAGCGTAGGTGATTCCGAGCAGTACTTC
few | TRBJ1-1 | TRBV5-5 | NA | CASSFAMNTEAFF | TGTGCCAGCAGCTTCGCGATGAACACTGAAGCTTTCTTT
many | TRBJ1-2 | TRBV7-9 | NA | CASNPLGGTIDGYTF | TGTGCCAGCAACCCCCTCGGTGGAACGATAGATGGCTACACCTTC
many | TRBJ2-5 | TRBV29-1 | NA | CSVEWWFQETQYF | TGCAGCGTTGAATGGTGGTTCCAAGAGACCCAGTACTTC
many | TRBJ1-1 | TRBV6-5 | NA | CASRRQAGTEAFF | TGTGCCAGCAGGAGACAGGCTGGGACTGAAGCTTTCTTT
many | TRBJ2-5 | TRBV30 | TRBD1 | CAWEPGQGKETQYF | TGTGCCTGGGAACCGGGACAGGGGAAGGAGACCCAGTACTTC
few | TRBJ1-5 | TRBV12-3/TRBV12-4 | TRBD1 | CASSSGQGAAQPQHF | TGTGCCAGCAGTTCGGGACAGGGGGCAGCTCAGCCCCAGCATTTT
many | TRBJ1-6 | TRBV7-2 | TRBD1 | CASSRRRDSNNSPLHF | TGTGCCAGCAGCCGAAGGAGGGACAGCAATAATTCACCCCTCCACTTT